The rows below give T cell receptor beta chains drawn from one sample of a study of cytomegalovirus exposure and HLA in healthy donors. TCRdb's copy holds only in-frame clones and misses some; the assay was immunoSEQ multiplex PCR. The sample lists tens of thousands of clones; over 75% were seen once. Sequences were obtained from PBMCs. Source of these receptors: a male donor in good health and CMV-seronegative. The CDR3 runs from the conserved cysteine through the conserved F or W. A D gene is named only where the DNA matches it firmly. Not all rows give a size; the values are once, few, many and, for expanded clones, a class.

d_call: -
clone_size: -
v_call: TRBV11-1
j_call: TRBJ1-1
cdr3_nt: TGTGCCAGCAGCCAGAAGTTGAACACTGAAGCTTTCTTT
cdr3_aa: CASSQKLNTEAFF

d_call: -
clone_size: -
v_call: TRBV5-1
j_call: TRBJ2-3
cdr3_nt: -
cdr3_aa: CASSFLWDRGREDTQYF

d_call: -
clone_size: -
v_call: TRBV25-1
j_call: TRBJ1-1
cdr3_nt: TGTGCCAGCAGTGATTGGGGCAGGGGAAACACTGAAGCTTTCTTT
cdr3_aa: CASSDWGRGNTEAFF

d_call: TRBD1
clone_size: -
v_call: TRBV5-1
j_call: TRBJ2-7
cdr3_nt: TGCGCCAGCAACATCGGGGACAGGGGTTACGAGCAGTACTTC
cdr3_aa: CASNIGDRGYEQYF

d_call: TRBD1
clone_size: -
v_call: TRBV14
j_call: TRBJ1-2
cdr3_nt: TGTGCCAGCAGGACAGGGCCCAACTATGGCTACACCTTC
cdr3_aa: CASRTGPNYGYTF

d_call: -
clone_size: -
v_call: TRBV5-4
j_call: TRBJ1-2
cdr3_nt: TGTGCCAGCAGCTTGCCCATCCACGAGAACTATGGCTACACCTTC
cdr3_aa: CASSLPIHENYGYTF

d_call: -
clone_size: -
v_call: TRBV18
j_call: TRBJ1-1
cdr3_nt: TGTGCCAGCTCAACCCGACAGGACACTGAAGCTTTCTTT
cdr3_aa: CASSTRQDTEAFF

d_call: -
clone_size: -
v_call: TRBV19
j_call: TRBJ2-1
cdr3_nt: TGTGCCAGTAGTATAGTCCCCGGCGGGCAGTTCTTC
cdr3_aa: CASSIVPGGQFF

d_call: TRBD1
clone_size: -
v_call: TRBV7-2
j_call: TRBJ1-2
cdr3_nt: TGTGCCAGCAGCTTAGCCCCGGGACAGGGGAACGGCTACACCTTC
cdr3_aa: CASSLAPGQGNGYTF

d_call: -
clone_size: -
v_call: TRBV28
j_call: TRBJ1-4
cdr3_nt: TGTGCCAGCGGTGCGGGGTTTGAAAAACTGTTTTTT
cdr3_aa: CASGAGFEKLFF

d_call: TRBD2
clone_size: -
v_call: TRBV5-6
j_call: TRBJ2-1
cdr3_nt: TGCGCCAGCAGCTTAGCGGGGGGGCCGGGCAATGAGCAGTTCTTC
cdr3_aa: CASSLAGGPGNEQFF

d_call: -
clone_size: -
v_call: TRBV6-1
j_call: TRBJ1-4
cdr3_nt: TGTGCCAGCAGTGAAGAACGGTTCCCTGAATCACTGTTTTTT
cdr3_aa: CASSEERFPESLFF

d_call: -
clone_size: -
v_call: TRBV11-2
j_call: TRBJ1-4
cdr3_nt: TGTGCCAGCAGCTTCACCAGGGTTGGGAATGAAAAACTGTTTTTT
cdr3_aa: CASSFTRVGNEKLFF

d_call: -
clone_size: -
v_call: TRBV7-3
j_call: TRBJ2-3
cdr3_nt: TGTGCCAGCAGCTTAACCAGCGGCCACCAGGATACGCAGTATTTT
cdr3_aa: CASSLTSGHQDTQYF

d_call: TRBD1
clone_size: -
v_call: TRBV11-3
j_call: TRBJ2-2
cdr3_nt: TGTGCCAGCACCTCGTGGGAAACAGGGGGCGCCGGCGGGGAGCTGTTTTTT
cdr3_aa: CASTSWETGGAGGELFF

d_call: TRBD2
clone_size: -
v_call: TRBV7-2
j_call: TRBJ2-7
cdr3_nt: TGTGCCAGCAGTCTTTTGGGACTAGCGGACTACGAGCAGTACTTC
cdr3_aa: CASSLLGLADYEQYF

d_call: -
clone_size: -
v_call: TRBV18
j_call: TRBJ1-5
cdr3_nt: TGTGCCAGCTCACCAACGCAGGAGGGTCAGCCCCAGCATTTT
cdr3_aa: CASSPTQEGQPQHF

d_call: -
clone_size: -
v_call: TRBV5-8
j_call: TRBJ2-2
cdr3_nt: TGTGCCAGCAGCTCCCGGACTGAACGTCCCGGGGAGCTGTTTTTT
cdr3_aa: CASSSRTERPGELFF

d_call: TRBD2
clone_size: -
v_call: TRBV7-2
j_call: TRBJ2-3
cdr3_nt: TGTGCCAGCAGCTTAACGCGGGGAGGGACAGATACGCAGTATTTT
cdr3_aa: CASSLTRGGTDTQYF

d_call: -
clone_size: once
v_call: TRBV7-2
j_call: TRBJ1-2
cdr3_nt: TGTGCCAGCAGCTTAGTTCGGGGGAATGGCTATGGCTACACCTTC
cdr3_aa: CASSLVRGNGYGYTF

d_call: -
clone_size: -
v_call: TRBV15
j_call: TRBJ2-5
cdr3_nt: TGTGCCACCAGCAGAGAGTCAGGGGAGCTCGAGGAAGAGACCCAGTACTTC
cdr3_aa: CATSRESGELEEETQYF

d_call: TRBD1
clone_size: -
v_call: TRBV2
j_call: TRBJ2-7
cdr3_nt: TGTGCCAGCAGTAAAGACAGGGTACGAACCTACGAGCAGTACTTC
cdr3_aa: CASSKDRVRTYEQYF

d_call: -
clone_size: -
v_call: TRBV5-1
j_call: TRBJ2-3
cdr3_nt: TGCGCCAGCAGTTTCGAAATCAGAGATACGCAGTATTTT
cdr3_aa: CASSFEIRDTQYF

d_call: TRBD1
clone_size: -
v_call: TRBV29-1
j_call: TRBJ1-1
cdr3_nt: TGCAGCGCCGGAGGACAGGGCACTGAAGCTTTCTTT
cdr3_aa: CSAGGQGTEAFF

d_call: -
clone_size: -
v_call: TRBV6-5
j_call: TRBJ1-2
cdr3_nt: TGTGCCAGCAGTTACGCGTATACGGGATATGGCTACACCTTC
cdr3_aa: CASSYAYTGYGYTF

d_call: TRBD1
clone_size: -
v_call: TRBV5-6
j_call: TRBJ2-5
cdr3_nt: TGTGCCAGCAGCTTGGCGGGACAGGTGGTAGAGACCCAGTACTTC
cdr3_aa: CASSLAGQVVETQYF

d_call: TRBD1
clone_size: -
v_call: TRBV19
j_call: TRBJ2-7
cdr3_nt: TGTGCCAGTAGTATAAATTTTGGGACAGGGGGCTACGAGCAGTACTTC
cdr3_aa: CASSINFGTGGYEQYF

d_call: -
clone_size: -
v_call: TRBV19
j_call: TRBJ1-1
cdr3_nt: TGTGCCAGTACTCCCCAGGGGAAGAACACTGAAGCTTTCTTT
cdr3_aa: CASTPQGKNTEAFF

d_call: TRBD1
clone_size: once
v_call: TRBV2
j_call: TRBJ1-1
cdr3_nt: TGTGCCAGCAACACAGACAGGGGTGGGACTGAAGCTTTCTTT
cdr3_aa: CASNTDRGGTEAFF

d_call: TRBD1
clone_size: -
v_call: TRBV4-3
j_call: TRBJ1-6
cdr3_nt: TGCGCCAGCAGCCAAACACCGGGACAGGGCACTTCACCCCTCCACTTT
cdr3_aa: CASSQTPGQGTSPLHF

d_call: -
clone_size: -
v_call: TRBV19
j_call: TRBJ1-2
cdr3_nt: TGTGCCAGTAGTACCCAACCAGGGCTGGTTTGGTATGGCTACACCTTC
cdr3_aa: CASSTQPGLVWYGYTF

d_call: -
clone_size: -
v_call: TRBV10-3
j_call: TRBJ1-1
cdr3_nt: TGTGCCATCAGTGAGGTGGAGGCCACGAACACTGAAGCTTTCTTT
cdr3_aa: CAISEVEATNTEAFF

d_call: TRBD2
clone_size: -
v_call: TRBV5-1
j_call: TRBJ2-3
cdr3_nt: TGCGCCAGCAGCTTGGGGACTAGCGGGGGGGCCCCCCCAGATACGCAGTATTTT
cdr3_aa: CASSLGTSGGAPPDTQYF

d_call: -
clone_size: -
v_call: TRBV9
j_call: TRBJ2-7
cdr3_nt: TGTGCCAGCAGCGTAGGTCTTTTGAGCGAGCAGTACTTC
cdr3_aa: CASSVGLLSEQYF

d_call: -
clone_size: once
v_call: TRBV20-1
j_call: TRBJ1-1
cdr3_nt: TGCAGTGCTAGTGGACAGCCTGAAGCTTTCTTT
cdr3_aa: CSASGQPEAFF

d_call: TRBD2
clone_size: -
v_call: TRBV6-4
j_call: TRBJ2-2
cdr3_nt: TGTGCCAGCAGTGACCGGCGGGGGGACACCGGGGAGCTGTTTTTT
cdr3_aa: CASSDRRGDTGELFF

d_call: TRBD1
clone_size: -
v_call: TRBV11-2
j_call: TRBJ2-7
cdr3_nt: TGTGCCAGCAGCTTAGGGGCAGGGGGAGCCTACGAGCAGTACTTC
cdr3_aa: CASSLGAGGAYEQYF

d_call: -
clone_size: -
v_call: TRBV6-5
j_call: TRBJ1-3
cdr3_nt: TGTGCCAGCAGTGACAGGCGCCACACCATATATTTT
cdr3_aa: CASSDRRHTIYF

d_call: -
clone_size: -
v_call: TRBV7-2
j_call: TRBJ2-7
cdr3_nt: TGTGCCAGCAGTTGGGGACTCTACGAGCAGTACTTC
cdr3_aa: CASSWGLYEQYF

d_call: -
clone_size: -
v_call: TRBV27
j_call: TRBJ1-1
cdr3_nt: TGTGCCAGCAGTTTGACCGGAGGGATGAACACTGAAGCTTTCTTT
cdr3_aa: CASSLTGGMNTEAFF

d_call: TRBD2
clone_size: -
v_call: TRBV7-8
j_call: TRBJ2-1
cdr3_nt: TGTGCCAGCAGCCCGAGTGGCAGCGGGGGTTACAATGAGCAGTTCTTC
cdr3_aa: CASSPSGSGGYNEQFF

d_call: TRBD1
clone_size: -
v_call: TRBV10-3
j_call: TRBJ2-3
cdr3_nt: TGTGCCATCAGTGAGCCGGGACAGGAGAGCACAGATACGCAGTATTTT
cdr3_aa: CAISEPGQESTDTQYF

d_call: -
clone_size: -
v_call: TRBV2
j_call: TRBJ1-2
cdr3_nt: TGTGCCAGCAGTGTAGAGGCCGCCTATGGCTACACCTTC
cdr3_aa: CASSVEAAYGYTF

d_call: TRBD1
clone_size: -
v_call: TRBV9
j_call: TRBJ2-5
cdr3_nt: TGTGCCAGCAGCGCGGGACAGTTCCAAGAGACCCAGTACTTC
cdr3_aa: CASSAGQFQETQYF

d_call: -
clone_size: -
v_call: TRBV19
j_call: TRBJ1-2
cdr3_nt: TGTGCCAGTAGTACCTTAGGGGATGGCTACACCTTC
cdr3_aa: CASSTLGDGYTF

d_call: -
clone_size: once
v_call: TRBV6-1
j_call: TRBJ1-4
cdr3_nt: TGTGCCAGCAGTGGAATCGTGACAGCCCGGGCAACTAATGAAAAACTGTTTTTT
cdr3_aa: CASSGIVTARATNEKLFF

d_call: TRBD2
clone_size: few
v_call: TRBV5-1
j_call: TRBJ2-7
cdr3_nt: TGCGCCAGCAGCGTAGGACTAGCGGGGGATGAGCAGTACTTC
cdr3_aa: CASSVGLAGDEQYF

d_call: -
clone_size: -
v_call: TRBV5-8
j_call: TRBJ2-5
cdr3_nt: TGTGCCGGCAGCTTGGGGGCAGGTAGAGAGACCCAGTACTTC
cdr3_aa: CAGSLGAGRETQYF

d_call: TRBD1
clone_size: -
v_call: TRBV7-2
j_call: TRBJ2-6
cdr3_nt: TGTGCCAGCAGCTTAGTTCTGTCCAGGGGGTCTGGGGCCAACGTCCTGACTTTC
cdr3_aa: CASSLVLSRGSGANVLTF

d_call: -
clone_size: once
v_call: TRBV13
j_call: TRBJ1-1
cdr3_nt: TGTGCCAGCAGCTTGAGTCGGAACACTGAAGCTTTCTTT
cdr3_aa: CASSLSRNTEAFF

d_call: -
clone_size: -
v_call: TRBV10-3
j_call: TRBJ1-6
cdr3_nt: TGTGCCATCAGTGATGTAGTCTTAGGGGATAATTCACCCCTCCACTTT
cdr3_aa: CAISDVVLGDNSPLHF

d_call: -
clone_size: -
v_call: TRBV7-2
j_call: TRBJ2-1
cdr3_nt: TGTGCCAGCAGCTTAGGCGGGGAGAGTGGCAGTGAGCAGTTCTTC
cdr3_aa: CASSLGGESGSEQFF

d_call: TRBD2
clone_size: once
v_call: TRBV11-2
j_call: TRBJ2-4
cdr3_nt: TGTGCCAGCAGCTTGGGACTAGCGGGGTTTATAGCCAAAAACATTCAGTACTTC
cdr3_aa: CASSLGLAGFIAKNIQYF

d_call: TRBD1
clone_size: -
v_call: TRBV2
j_call: TRBJ2-7
cdr3_nt: TGTGCCAGCAGTCAAATCACCGGACAGGGTCGCTACGAGCAGTACTTC
cdr3_aa: CASSQITGQGRYEQYF

d_call: -
clone_size: -
v_call: TRBV30
j_call: TRBJ1-2
cdr3_nt: TGTGCCTGGAGAGGGGGGGCAGAGGGGTTACATGGCTACACCTTC
cdr3_aa: CAWRGGAEGLHGYTF

d_call: TRBD1
clone_size: -
v_call: TRBV7-2
j_call: TRBJ2-1
cdr3_nt: TGTGCCAGCAGCTCGGACAGGAACAATGAGCAGTTCTTC
cdr3_aa: CASSSDRNNEQFF

d_call: -
clone_size: -
v_call: TRBV9
j_call: TRBJ1-2
cdr3_nt: TGTGCCAGCAGCGTAGATCGCTATGGCTACACCTTC
cdr3_aa: CASSVDRYGYTF

d_call: TRBD1
clone_size: -
v_call: TRBV5-1
j_call: TRBJ1-2
cdr3_nt: TGCGCCAGCAGCGACACAGGGGGCGCGGAGGGCTACACCTTC
cdr3_aa: CASSDTGGAEGYTF

d_call: -
clone_size: -
v_call: TRBV7-2
j_call: TRBJ2-7
cdr3_nt: TGTGCCAGCAGCCCCCGGAACAGGGCGTACGAGCAGTACTTC
cdr3_aa: CASSPRNRAYEQYF